The rows below give T cell receptor beta chains drawn from one sample of a study of blood T cell repertoires in COVID-19. Clones were sequenced by immunoSEQ multiplex PCR, and TCRdb holds only the in-frame ones, with some missing. The table has 100,000 to 150,000 clones, more than 70% seen once. Sequenced: peripheral blood. These receptors all stem from a woman aged 80 or over with acute or convalescent COVID-19. Each CDR3 is given with its conserved first and last residue. Fields, in order: J gene, V gene, D gene, clone size, CDR3 protein, CDR3 DNA. The D gene is left open where the match is weak. Not every row has a clone size; where given, it reads once, few, many or a size class.

>TRBJ2-5|TRBV5-1|TRBD2|-
CASSLRLAGVAGTQYF
TGCGCCAGCAGCTTACGACTAGCGGGAGTCGCCGGGACCCAGTACTTC
>TRBJ2-1|TRBV10-3|-|-
CAISERLNEQFF
TGTGCCATCAGTGAGCGACTCAATGAGCAGTTCTTC
>TRBJ1-6|TRBV28|-|-
CASSLSRAGARALHF
TGTGCCAGCAGTTTAAGTAGGGCAGGGGCTCGGGCCCTCCACTTT
>TRBJ1-2|TRBV12-3/TRBV12-4|-|-
CASTMGRNYGYTF
TGTGCCAGCACAATGGGGCGGAACTATGGCTACACCTTC
>TRBJ2-7|TRBV1|-|once
CTSSQGRTGNYEQYF
TGCACCAGCAGCCAAGGCCGGACAGGGAACTACGAGCAGTACTTC
>TRBJ1-6|TRBV7-9|TRBD1|few
CASSFGTGVFVNSPLHF
TGTGCCAGCAGCTTCGGGACAGGGGTCTTCGTTAATTCACCCCTCCACTTT
>TRBJ2-3|TRBV6-6|-|once
CASNPDSAVNTQYF
TGTGCCAGCAACCCAGACAGTGCAGTAAATACGCAGTATTTT
>TRBJ1-5|TRBV15|TRBD1|-
CATSIGTGGRRNQPQHF
TGTGCCACCAGCATAGGGACAGGGGGCCGGAGGAATCAGCCCCAGCATTTT
>TRBJ2-1|TRBV27|TRBD2|-
CATRREAYNEQFF
TGTGCCACTCGGCGGGAGGCCTACAATGAGCAGTTCTTC
>TRBJ2-7|TRBV19|-|once
CASSIIYALDGYEQYF
TGTGCCAGTAGTATTATATACGCCCTAGACGGCTACGAGCAGTACTTC
>TRBJ1-2|TRBV6-5|-|once
CASSYSSGRARGYTF
TGTGCCAGCAGTTACTCGTCAGGGAGGGCTCGCGGCTACACCTTC
>TRBJ1-1|TRBV19|TRBD1|-
CASSTPAGGRGEAFF
TGTGCCAGTAGTACCCCGGCAGGGGGCAGGGGTGAAGCTTTCTTT
>TRBJ1-2|TRBV5-1|TRBD1|-
CASSIDRGPYGYTF
TGCGCCAGCAGCATCGACAGGGGCCCCTATGGCTACACCTTC
>TRBJ2-3|TRBV29-1|TRBD2|-
CSVGGLAGATSTDTQYF
TGCAGCGTTGGGGGACTAGCGGGGGCAACTAGCACAGATACGCAGTATTTT
>TRBJ1-1|TRBV19|-|-
CASSMGGVNTEAFF
TGTGCCAGTAGTATGGGGGGAGTCAACACTGAAGCTTTCTTT
>TRBJ2-7|TRBV3-1/TRBV3-2|TRBD2|-
CASSQHSGASYEQYF
TGTGCCAGCAGCCAGCATAGCGGGGCCTCCTACGAGCAGTACTTC
>TRBJ1-3|TRBV6-4|TRBD1|-
CASSDPTGGPSSGNTIYF
TGTGCCAGCAGTGACCCGACAGGGGGCCCAAGCTCTGGAAACACCATATATTTT
>TRBJ2-7|TRBV5-5|-|-
CASSLTGLSSYEQYF
TGTGCCAGCAGTCTTACAGGGCTTAGCTCCTACGAGCAGTACTTC
>TRBJ1-1|TRBV28|-|-
CASRSQGLNTEAFF
TGTGCCAGCAGATCACAGGGCCTGAACACTGAAGCTTTCTTT
>TRBJ2-3|TRBV20-1|TRBD2|-
CSASRRERGTDTQYF
TGCAGTGCTAGTAGGCGGGAGAGGGGCACAGATACGCAGTATTTT
>TRBJ2-1|TRBV11-2|TRBD1|-
CASSPQRRTGGKNEQFF
TGTGCCAGCAGCCCCCAACGGAGGACAGGGGGTAAAAATGAGCAGTTCTTC
>TRBJ2-3|TRBV6-2/TRBV6-3|-|-
CASSQSTDTQYF
TGTGCCAGCAGTCAGAGCACAGATACGCAGTATTTT
>TRBJ1-1|TRBV11-2|-|-
CASSLTGNMNTEAFF
TGTGCCAGCAGCCTAACAGGGAATATGAACACTGAAGCTTTCTTT
>TRBJ2-3|TRBV6-2/TRBV6-3|-|-
CASSYSGRPPTDTQYF
TGTGCCAGCAGTTACTCGGGCCGTCCCCCCACAGATACGCAGTATTTT
>TRBJ1-6|TRBV18|-|-
CASSLQVKGDSPLHF
TGTGCCAGCTCACTCCAAGTCAAAGGGGATTCACCCCTCCACTTT
>TRBJ2-7|TRBV12-3/TRBV12-4|-|-
CASSLDTYEQYF
TGTGCCAGCAGTTTAGACACCTACGAGCAGTACTTC
>TRBJ2-3|TRBV5-1|-|-
CASSLTTGFSSDTQYF
TGCGCCAGCAGCTTAACAACAGGGTTTAGCTCAGATACGCAGTATTTT
>TRBJ1-1|TRBV28|TRBD1|-
CASSVPGQGGDEAFF
TGTGCCAGCAGCGTCCCGGGACAGGGAGGGGATGAAGCTTTCTTT
>TRBJ2-7|TRBV4-1|-|-
CASSLDRSPGYEQYF
TGCGCCAGCAGCCTAGACAGATCCCCCGGGTACGAGCAGTACTTC
>TRBJ1-2|TRBV15|-|-
CATSRDRSGYTF
TGTGCCACCAGCAGAGATAGATCGGGCTACACCTTC
>TRBJ1-2|TRBV28|-|few
CASSLNGGGGYTF
TGTGCCAGCAGTTTAAATGGGGGCGGGGGCTACACCTTC
>TRBJ1-3|TRBV19|-|-
CASSPVWSSGNTIYF
TGTGCCAGTAGTCCTGTGTGGAGCTCTGGAAACACCATATATTTT
>TRBJ1-5|TRBV6-5|-|few
CASSFSFDQPQHF
TGTGCCAGCAGTTTCTCGTTCGATCAGCCCCAGCATTTT